Listed here are 30 T cell receptor beta chains from one sample, sequenced in a study of identical twins. TCRdb itself ran the 5' RACE reads through MiXCR, one entry per CDR3 protein. Of 420,000 or so distinct CDR3 sequences in the sample, about 18% were seen once. Sequencing was done on a sample of naive T cells sorted from blood. The receptors here all came from a man between 45 and 60 years old in good health.

V is TRBV20-1 and J is TRBJ2-7; 11 positions match TRBD2. The CDR3 extends over 16 amino acids. Germline CDR1 DFQATT, CDR2 SNEGSKA (reference sequence). Trimming cost V 0 bases and J 1 base; bases outside gene matches: 5. The chain's CDR3 is CSARDLLAGESYEQYF. CDR3 DNA sequence: TGCAGTGCTAGAGACTTACTAGCGGGGGAATCCTACGAGCAGTACTTC.

The table lists this clonotype with many counts. This sequence joins TRBV12-3 or TRBV12-4 and TRBJ1-1; possible D gene TRBD1, 6 bases. V lost 2 bases and J lost 1, with 8 bases in between. CDR3 size: 14 residues. DNA for the CDR3: TGTGCCAGCAGTTTACAGGGGACGAACACTGAAGCTTTCTTT. Amino acids: CASSLQGTNTEAFF.

This clonotype was picked up a small number of times. This rearrangement joins TRBV20-1 to TRBJ1-2, with TRBD1 matching 8 bases. V trimming: 3 bases; J trimming: 4 bases; junction bases outside the gene matches: 4. The V gene's germline CDR1 is DFQATT and CDR2 SNEGSKA (reference sequence). This CDR3 spans 13 amino acids. The CDR3 DNA reads as TGCAGTGCTAGGAGGACAGGGAGCTATGGCTACACCTTC. This sequence encodes CSARRTGSYGYTF.

This clonotype was picked up a small number of times. This chain connects TRBV3-1 to TRBJ2-1, with TRBD2 matching over 16 bases. The V gene's germline CDR1 is LGHDT and CDR2 YNNKEL (reference sequence). With 4 bases clipped from V and 10 bases from J, the junction kept 10 bases outside the gene matches. This CDR3 is 17 amino acids long. CDR3 nucleotides: TGTGCCAGCAGCCGCTCCGGGACTAGCGGGAGGGTTGGGGAGCAGTTCTTC. This gives the protein CASSRSGTSGRVGEQFF.

This clonotype came up many times. The V and J genes are TRBV6-5 and TRBJ2-7; D remains ambiguous. The CDR3 loop spans 14 amino acids. Deletions cut 0 bases from V and 2 bases from J, with 8 bases between. Germline V CDR1 and CDR2: MNHEY, SVGAGI. The CDR3 DNA is TGTGCCAGCAGTTACTCGGACCGGGCCTACGAGCAGTACTTC. It is translated as CASSYSDRAYEQYF.

The chain links TRBV7-9 to TRBJ2-1; D is perhaps TRBD2 (7 bases). CDR1 is SEHNR and CDR2 is FQNEAQ in the germline V gene (reference sequence). Between the trimmed V and J ends, which lost 4 bases and 12 bases, there was a span of 13 bases. The CDR3 consists of 12 residues. For the CDR3, the DNA is TGTGCCAGCAGCTATGGGGCGGGGGCGCAGTTCTTC. Translation gives CASSYGAGAQFF. The whole variable domain, remainder taken from reference TRBV7-9 and TRBJ2-1, is DTGVSQNPRHKITKRGQNVTFRCDPISEHNRLYWYRQTLGQGPEFLTYFQNEAQLEKSRLLSDRFSAERPKGSFSTLEIQRTEQGDSAMYLCASSYGAGAQFFGPGTRLTVL.

This chain connects TRBV5-1 to TRBJ2-2; D call uncertain. CDR1 and CDR2 from the germline V gene are SGHRS and YFSETQ. The ends were cut back, 1 base at V and 7 bases at J, with 11 bases in the middle. CDR3 length: 14 residues. CDR3 nucleotide sequence: TGCGCCAGCAGCTTGAGTACTTATAGCGGGGAGCTGTTTTTT. Residues: CASSLSTYSGELFF.

The V gene is TRBV29-1, the J gene TRBJ2-6, with TRBD1 matching 9 bases. Germline trimming cut 7 bases from V and 2 bases from J; bases unmatched to any gene: 3. This CDR3 region has 14 residues. Looked up from germline, CDR1 is SQVTM and CDR2 is ANQGSEA. CDR3 bases: TGCAGCGCCGGGACAGGGACTGGGGCCAACGTCCTGACTTTC. It encodes CSAGTGTGANVLTF.

At least ten counts were recorded for this clonotype. This chain connects TRBV5-1 to TRBJ2-7; 11 bases line up with TRBD2. From germline, CDR1 is SGHRS and CDR2 YFSETQ. Trimming at V came to 4 bases and at J to 0 bases, leaving 6 bases not matched to a gene. The CDR3 is 16 amino acids. This CDR3 is CASSVRSGRVSYEQYF. In DNA, the CDR3 is TGCGCCAGCAGCGTGCGTAGCGGGAGGGTCTCCTACGAGCAGTACTTC.

This clonotype has a handful of counts. The chain is built from TRBV24-1 and TRBJ2-7; tentative D call: TRBD1 (5 bases). This CDR3 comprises 14 residues. Trimming stripped 1 base from V and 1 base from J, with 7 bases between. Looked up from germline, CDR1 is KGHDR and CDR2 is SFDVKD. CDR3 sequence (DNA): TGTGCCACCAGTGATTTTGACAGTTCCTACGAGCAGTACTTC. Protein sequence: CATSDFDSSYEQYF.

This clonotype occurred a few times. The J gene is TRBJ2-2, the V gene TRBV6-5, with TRBD1 as a possible D gene (5 bases). CDR3 size: 15 residues. Germline V lookup: CDR1 MNHEY, CDR2 SVGAGI. V was clipped by 0 bases and J by 7 bases, with 12 bases between them. The CDR3 DNA reads TGTGCCAGCAGTTACTCGATATGGGGCCGCGGGGAGCTGTTTTTT. Its protein product is CASSYSIWGRGELFF.

This clonotype was counted many times. The chain is built from TRBV29-1 and TRBJ2-3; unclear D gene. The V end lost 4 bases, the J end lost 2 bases, and 10 bases lay between the germline ends. CDR1 is SQVTM, CDR2 ANQGSEA, per germline. This CDR3 is 13 amino acids long. The DNA of the CDR3 is TGCAGCGTTGCCCAATATCACACAGATACGCAGTATTTT. The encoded protein is CSVAQYHTDTQYF.

This clonotype showed up many times. J is TRBJ2-2 and V is TRBV7-9; possibly TRBD2 for D (5 bases). V was clipped by 5 bases and J by 5 bases, with 9 bases between them. CDR3 size: 13 residues. Per the germline V gene, CDR1 is SEHNR and CDR2 is FQNEAQ (reference sequence). Here the CDR3 DNA reads TGTGCCAGCAGCCCGGACTTAACCGGGGAGCTGTTTTTT. Its protein product is CASSPDLTGELFF.

V and J are TRBV7-2 and TRBJ2-7, with TRBD2 as a possible D gene (5 bases). The CDR3 loop spans 14 amino acids. Per the germline V gene, CDR1 is SGHTA and CDR2 is FQGNSA. The ends were cut back, 4 bases at V and 0 bases at J, with 10 bases in the middle. The CDR3 DNA reads TGTGCCAGCAGCTCGGACTCGAGCTCCTACGAGCAGTACTTC. Protein product: CASSSDSSSYEQYF.

Ten or more counts support this clonotype. V gene TRBV12-3 or TRBV12-4 combines with J gene TRBJ2-5; unclear D gene. The CDR3 consists of 13 residues. With 2 bases removed from V and 3 bases from J, the gap between germline ends came to 7 bases. The CDR3 region is CASSLYTKETQYF. CDR3 nucleotide sequence: TGTGCCAGCAGTTTATACACCAAAGAGACCCAGTACTTC.

This clonotype was counted a few times. V usage is TRBV12-3 or TRBV12-4 and J usage is TRBJ2-3; D is unclear. This CDR3 is built from 15 residues. V dropped 5 bases and J dropped 6 bases, with 18 bases sitting between them. The CDR3 nucleotides read TGTGCCAGCAGTCTATACCCGTCCTCCCCTGATACGCAGTATTTT. This codes for CASSLYPSSPDTQYF.

CDR3 DNA: TGTGCCAGCAGTGAAGGGGGACCCACCACCTACGAGCAGTACTTC. It codes for CASSEGGPTTYEQYF. The genes are TRBV12-3 or TRBV12-4 and TRBJ2-7; a weak D match, TRBD1 (6 bases). The V gene lost 5 bases and the J gene lost 2 bases, with 16 bases spanning the gap. The CDR3 extends over 15 amino acids.

The rearrangement uses TRBV12-3 or TRBV12-4 and TRBJ1-4; D is unresolved. V shed 7 bases and J shed 5 bases, with 11 bases lying between them. CDR3 length equals 13 residues. Here the CDR3 reads CASTPRYNEKLFF. Here the CDR3 DNA reads TGTGCCAGCACCCCGCGGTACAATGAAAAACTGTTTTTT.

This clonotype has only a few counts. This chain uses TRBV6-1 with TRBJ2-1, with D perhaps TRBD1 or TRBD2 (5 bases each). Germline V lookup: CDR1 MNHNS, CDR2 SASEGT. Trimming took 5 bases from V and 4 from J, leaving 21 bases between them. The CDR3 extends over 17 amino acids. CDR3 sequence (DNA): TGTGCCAGCAGTAAGGGACGAGGGGCTTGGTTATACAATGAGCAGTTCTTC. Its protein product is CASSKGRGAWLYNEQFF.

This clonotype was detected only a few times. The chain has TRBV6-5 and TRBJ2-7; 11 bases agree with TRBD2. Germline loops: CDR1 MNHEY, CDR2 SVGAGI. The CDR3 spans 14 residues. V trimming: 4 bases; J trimming: 5 bases; junction bases outside the gene matches: 4. The CDR3 sequence: CASSLLAGVDEQYF. CDR3 nucleotide sequence: TGTGCCAGCAGTTTACTAGCGGGAGTAGACGAGCAGTACTTC.

This clonotype showed up many times. V usage is TRBV6-5 and J usage is TRBJ1-2, with TRBD1 as a possible D gene (5 bases). Germline V CDR1 and CDR2: MNHEY, SVGAGI. V was pared by 4 bases and J by 6 bases, with 9 bases between. The CDR3 extends over 12 amino acids. CDR3 DNA: TGTGCCAGCAGTTCCCAGGGAAATGGCTACACCTTC. It encodes CASSSQGNGYTF.

This clonotype has only a few counts. The V call is TRBV5-1, the J call TRBJ2-1, with 9 nucleotides matching TRBD2. Germline loops: CDR1 SGHRS, CDR2 YFSETQ. The CDR3 length is 15 residues. Trimming at V came to 0 bases and at J to 8 bases, leaving 6 bases not matched to a gene. CDR3 region: CASSLALLAGDEQFF. In DNA, the CDR3 is TGCGCCAGCAGCTTGGCCTTACTAGCGGGCGATGAGCAGTTCTTC.

This clonotype was found many times. The V call is TRBV7-2, the J call TRBJ2-3; 9 positions agree with TRBD2. The CDR3 totals 16 residues. The junction had 5 bases not matched to a gene; V was cut back by 2 bases and J by 2 bases. The V gene's germline CDR1 is SGHTA and CDR2 FQGNSA. The CDR3: CASSLRTSVYTDTQYF. The CDR3 DNA sequence: TGTGCCAGCAGCTTAAGGACTAGCGTATACACAGATACGCAGTATTTT.

This clonotype has ten or more counts. For the CDR3, the DNA is TGTGCCAGCCTCGACGGGGGAAGGACTCAGCCCCAGCATTTT. Residues: CASLDGGRTQPQHF. The chain joins TRBV6-2 or TRBV6-3 to TRBJ1-5; D might be TRBD1 (5 bases). The germline CDR1 and CDR2 sequences are MNHEY and SVGEGT. The CDR3 length is 14 residues. V was cut by 8 bases and J by 6 bases, with 17 bases left in between.

The V and J genes are TRBV20-1 and TRBJ2-7, with 7 bases fitting TRBD2. The V and J ends lost 3 bases and 4 bases, in that order; junction bases with no gene match: 12. The CDR3 is made up of 15 amino acids. Germline CDR1 reads DFQATT; CDR2 reads SNEGSKA (reference sequence). CDR3 sequence (DNA): TGCAGTGCTAGCGGAAGGGGCGCGGGACTATACGAGCAGTACTTC. Amino acid sequence: CSASGRGAGLYEQYF.

This clonotype appeared many times. The rearrangement joins TRBV6-2 or TRBV6-3 to TRBJ2-7; 11 bases match TRBD1. The CDR3 runs 13 residues. V shed 7 bases, J shed 3 bases, and the junction held 2 bases outside the gene matches. Looked up from germline, CDR1 is MNHEY and CDR2 is SVGEGT. The CDR3 DNA sequence: TGTGCCAGCATCGGGACAGGGGGCTACGAGCAGTACTTC. Protein: CASIGTGGYEQYF.

This clonotype was picked up many times. V and J are TRBV20-1 and TRBJ2-3; possibly TRBD1 for D (6 bases). CDR1 is DFQATT, CDR2 SNEGSKA, per germline (reference sequence). The ends were cut back, 0 bases at V and 0 bases at J, with 13 bases in the middle. This CDR3 region has 16 residues. The CDR3: CSARDRYRASTDTQYF. The CDR3 nucleotides are TGCAGTGCTAGAGATCGGTACAGGGCTAGCACAGATACGCAGTATTTT.

This clonotype has more than one count but fewer than ten. This chain's CDR3 is CASSLVGGVGRASYEQYF. The CDR3 DNA follows: TGTGCCAGCAGCTTAGTCGGAGGAGTCGGCAGGGCGTCCTACGAGCAGTACTTC. J is TRBJ2-7 and V is TRBV11-2; D tentatively reads TRBD1 or TRBD2 (5 bases each). The germline gives CDR1 SGHAT, CDR2 FQNNGV. This CDR3 is built from 18 residues. Trimming stripped 1 base from V and 1 base from J, with 20 bases between.

This clonotype was counted at least ten times. The genes are TRBV7-9 and TRBJ1-1, with unresolved D. Deletions cut 3 bases from V and 3 bases from J, with 2 bases between. This CDR3 is 11 amino acids long. Germline V gene sequence: CDR1 SEHNR, CDR2 FQNEAQ (reference sequence). CDR3 DNA: TGTGCCAGCAGCTTCGACACTGAAGCTTTCTTT. It translates to CASSFDTEAFF.

This chain joins TRBV20-1 and TRBJ1-1; a possible D gene is TRBD1 (5 bases). The germline V and J ends were trimmed by 3 bases and 1 base, with 12 bases remaining between them. The CDR3 spans 14 residues. The germline V gene has CDR1 DFQATT and CDR2 SNEGSKA (reference sequence). CDR3 in amino acids: CSARAGHPNTEAFF. CDR3 DNA: TGCAGTGCTAGGGCTGGACACCCGAACACTGAAGCTTTCTTT.